A single sample gave rise to the 22 T cell receptor beta chains below, sequenced in a study of control samples from healthy donors and cancer patients. The repertoire was sequenced with immunoSEQ multiplex PCR; TCRdb's copy has only in-frame clones and lacks some. Of about 130,000 clones in the sample, 90% to 95% are singletons; the top ten hold about 1.7%. The specimen was PBMCs. The receptors shown here come from a man aged 50-60 years with head and neck cancer.

J is TRBJ1-1 and V is TRBV7-9; D not certain. Germline V gene data show CDR1 as SEHNR and CDR2 as FQNEAQ (reference sequence). Trimming took off 2 bases at V and 3 bases at J, with 10 bases between the two ends. This CDR3 region has 14 residues. The CDR3 DNA reads as TGTGCCAGCAGCTTAAAGGATCGGGACACTGAAGCTTTCTTT. This encodes CASSLKDRDTEAFF.

The chain employs TRBV30 and TRBJ1-5; tentatively, D is TRBD1 (6 bases). V dropped 0 bases and J dropped 2 bases, with 14 bases sitting between them. Germline V gives CDR1 GTSNPN, CDR2 SVGIG (reference sequence). There are 16 residues in the CDR3. CDR3 coding DNA: TGTGCCTGGAGTGTACGAGGGGGGGAACGCAATCAGCCCCAGCATTTT. It specifies CAWSVRGGERNQPQHF.

The chain has TRBV3-1 (or the pseudogene TRBV3-2) and TRBJ1-4; weak D call: TRBD1 (5 bases). CDR1 is LGHDT, CDR2 YNNKEL, per germline (reference sequence). The ends were cut back, 0 bases at V and 7 bases at J, with 12 bases in the middle. There are 15 residues in the CDR3. CDR3 amino acids: CASSQELTVSEKLFF. CDR3 nucleotides: TGTGCCAGCAGCCAAGAACTGACAGTATCTGAAAAACTGTTTTTT.

The genes are TRBV9 and TRBJ2-7; tentative D call: TRBD2 (6 bases). V was pared by 3 bases and J by 4 bases, with 17 bases between. The CDR3 is made up of 15 amino acids. Looked up from germline, CDR1 is SGDLS and CDR2 is YYNGEE. CDR3 amino acids: CASSASPSGTYEQYF. CDR3 DNA: TGTGCCAGCAGCGCCTCCCCATCAGGGACTTACGAGCAGTACTTC.

This chain joins TRBV5-1 and TRBJ2-5; unclear D gene. CDR1 and CDR2 from the germline V gene are SGHRS and YFSETQ. There are 13 residues in the CDR3. The V end was cut by 0 bases, the J end by 2 bases, with 5 bases between. The CDR3 sequence is CASSLGQQETQYF. The CDR3 nucleotides are TGCGCCAGCAGCTTGGGGCAGCAAGAGACCCAGTACTTC.

This chain connects TRBV6-2 or TRBV6-3 to TRBJ2-7; D not certain. CDR1 and CDR2 (germline): MNHEY, SVGEGT. This CDR3 spans 14 amino acids. With 7 bases removed from V and 3 bases from J, the gap between germline ends came to 16 bases. CDR3 loop: CASTPNPVVYEQYF. As DNA, the CDR3 is TGTGCCAGCACCCCAAATCCGGTGGTCTACGAGCAGTACTTC.

J is TRBJ2-1 and V is TRBV12-3 or TRBV12-4; D is unclear. The CDR3 length is 13 residues. Trimming took off 6 bases at V and 9 bases at J, with 15 bases between the two ends. The CDR3 sequence is CASRYTPGGEQFF. In DNA, the CDR3 is TGTGCCAGCAGATACACCCCTGGTGGTGAGCAGTTCTTC.

The chain recombines TRBV28 with TRBJ2-2; TRBD1 matches 8 bases. Germline-derived CDR1 and CDR2 are MDHEN and SYDVKM. The V segment lost 10 bases and the J segment 1 base; nucleotides outside the gene matches: 2. The length of the CDR3 is 13 residues. This CDR3 reads CAIGTGNTGELFF. The DNA for the CDR3 is TGTGCCATCGGGACAGGGAACACCGGGGAGCTGTTTTTT. The entire variable domain, with the rest obtained from reference TRBV28 and TRBJ2-2, is as follows: DVKVTQSSRYLVKRTGEKVFLECVQDMDHENMFWYRQDPGLGLRLIYFSYDVKMKEKGDIPEGYSVSREKKERFSLILESASTNQTSMYLCAIGTGNTGELFFGEGSRLTVL.

This clone was seen a single time. This chain joins TRBV5-5 and TRBJ1-5; D gene ambiguous. V shed 5 bases and J shed 0 bases, with 12 bases lying between them. Germline loops: CDR1 SGHKS, CDR2 YYEKEE (reference sequence). The CDR3 runs 15 residues. The CDR3 DNA follows: TGTGCCAGCAGTCCCCAGGTCCATAGCAATCAGCCCCAGCATTTT. Translated: CASSPQVHSNQPQHF.

The J gene is TRBJ2-3, the V gene TRBV3-1 (or the pseudogene TRBV3-2); D may be TRBD1 or TRBD2 (5 bases each). The V end was cut by 1 base, the J end by 4 bases, with 18 bases between. The CDR3 runs to 17 residues. CDR1 and CDR2 from the germline V gene are LGHDT and YNNKEL (reference sequence). This CDR3 reads CASSQVPGATPPDTQYF. The CDR3 DNA follows: TGTGCCAGCAGCCAAGTTCCCGGGGCCACCCCCCCAGATACGCAGTATTTT.

The chain couples TRBV11-2 to TRBJ2-5; D call uncertain. The CDR3 extends over 13 amino acids. Germline CDR1 reads SGHAT; CDR2 reads FQNNGV. The V end was cut by 3 bases, the J end by 3 bases, with 8 bases between. The CDR3 nucleotides are TGTGCCAGCAGCTTGGGTGTAAAAGAGACCCAGTACTTC. The encoded protein is CASSLGVKETQYF.

The chain recombines TRBV6-5 with TRBJ2-5, with TRBD1 matching over 8 bases. Germline assignment: CDR1 MNHEY and CDR2 SVGAGI. CDR3 length: 16 residues. V was clipped by 2 bases and J by 0 bases; unmatched bases: 5. The CDR3: CASSYLGQANQETQYF. The CDR3 DNA follows: TGTGCCAGCAGTTACCTGGGACAGGCCAACCAAGAGACCCAGTACTTC.

The gene calls are TRBV5-4 and TRBJ2-7; 9 nucleotides align to TRBD1. J lost 2 bases, V lost 3 bases, and 3 bases had no gene match. The germline gives CDR1 SGHNT, CDR2 YYREEE (reference sequence). The CDR3 spans 14 residues. In nucleotides, the CDR3 is TGTGCCAGCAGCTGGAGACAGGGGGCCTACGAGCAGTACTTC. Translation: CASSWRQGAYEQYF.

Comments on this clone: The sample contains more than one DNA sequence encoding this CDR3. J is TRBJ2-7 and V is TRBV18; D unresolved. Between the trimmed V and J ends, which lost 3 bases and 3 bases, there was a span of 6 bases. CDR1 and CDR2 (germline): KGHSH, LQKENI. The CDR3 runs to 12 residues. CDR3 coding DNA: TGTGCCAGCTCACCGGCAGGCTACGAGCAGTACTTC. Translation: CASSPAGYEQYF.

V and J are TRBV25-1 and TRBJ1-1; D perhaps matches TRBD1 (5 bases). The CDR3 is 14 amino acids. The V gene lost 6 bases and the J gene lost 8 bases, with 19 bases spanning the gap. The germline gives CDR1 MGHDK, CDR2 SYGVNS. The DNA of the CDR3 is TGTGCCAGCAGCGGGCCGGGACGGGCTACGGAAGCTTTCTTT. Its translation is CASSGPGRATEAFF. Combining the CDR3 with reference TRBV25-1 and TRBJ1-1 gives the whole variable domain EADIYQTPRYLVIGTGKKITLECSQTMGHDKMYWYQQDPGMELHLIHYSYGVNSTEKGDLSSESTVSRIRTEHFPLTLESARPSHTSQYLCASSGPGRATEAFFGQGTRLTVV.

The chain combines TRBV9 with TRBJ2-3; 8 bases align to TRBD1. Trimming took 2 bases from V and 5 from J; bases not matched to a gene: 4. Germline V gives CDR1 SGDLS, CDR2 YYNGEE. The CDR3 extends over 14 amino acids. CDR3: CASSVLTGGDTQYF. Here the CDR3 DNA reads TGTGCCAGCAGCGTCCTAACAGGGGGAGATACGCAGTATTTT.

The chain combines TRBV4-3 with TRBJ2-7; TRBD2 aligns across 9 bases. The CDR3 length is 17 residues. V trimming: 1 base; J trimming: 5 bases; junction bases outside the gene matches: 12. The germline gives CDR1 LGHNA, CDR2 YSLEER. This chain's CDR3 is CASSQVPPSGGHHEQYF. CDR3 coding DNA: TGCGCCAGCAGCCAAGTCCCTCCCAGCGGGGGGCATCACGAGCAGTACTTC.

The chain links TRBV11-3 to TRBJ2-7; 10 bases are shared with TRBD2. Germline values: CDR1 SGHNT, CDR2 YENEEA. This CDR3 contains 15 residues. J was trimmed by 4 bases and V by 4 bases; bases with no gene match: 7. CDR3 in amino acids: CASSSGSGGAYEQYF. The CDR3 nucleotides read TGTGCCAGCAGCTCCGGGAGCGGGGGGGCATACGAGCAGTACTTC.

The chain joins TRBV18 to TRBJ2-2; D perhaps matches TRBD2 (6 bases). There are 15 residues in the CDR3. Per germline, CDR1 KGHSH and CDR2 LQKENI. Trimming pared 4 bases from V and 6 bases from J, leaving 15 bases between. For the CDR3, the DNA is TGTGCCAGCTCACGACTCCAGGAGGGTTCCGGGGAGCTGTTTTTT. Its translation is CASSRLQEGSGELFF.

V is TRBV18 and J is TRBJ1-1; no reliable D call. Germline CDR1 and CDR2: KGHSH and LQKENI. The germline V and J ends were trimmed by 1 base and 1 base, with 13 bases remaining between them. The CDR3 is 16 residues long. The CDR3, as DNA: TGTGCCAGCTCACCACTCGGGTTGGGAGCGAACACTGAAGCTTTCTTT. It codes for CASSPLGLGANTEAFF. The whole variable domain, filled in from reference TRBV18 and TRBJ1-1, reads NAGVMQNPRHLVRRRGQEARLRCSPMKGHSHVYWYRQLPEEGLKFMVYLQKENIIDESGMPKERFSAEFPKEGPSILRIQQVVRGDSAAYFCASSPLGLGANTEAFFGQGTRLTVV.

This rearrangement joins TRBV3-1 (or the pseudogene TRBV3-2) to TRBJ1-2, with 7 nucleotides matching TRBD1. The CDR3 is 14 residues long. Germline loops: CDR1 LGHDT, CDR2 YNNKEL (reference sequence). The ends lost 1 base at V and 5 bases at J; junction bases unmatched: 4. The DNA of the CDR3 is TGTGCCAGCAGCCAAGTGGGACAGCCTTATGGCTACACCTTC. Translation: CASSQVGQPYGYTF.

Notes on this clone: Mismatch with germline at one junction end may stem from a read error. The rearrangement joins TRBV5-1 to TRBJ1-1; D perhaps matches TRBD1 (6 bases). Looked up from germline, CDR1 is SGHRS and CDR2 is YFSETQ. The CDR3 is 14 amino acids. The DNA of the CDR3 is TGCACCAGCAGCTTGTGGGGGGCGGGCACTGAAGCTTTCTTT. Protein sequence: CTSSLWGAGTEAFF. The whole variable domain, remainder taken from reference TRBV5-1 and TRBJ1-1, is KAGVTQTPRYLIKTRGQQVTLSCSPISGHRSVSWYQQTPGQGLQFLFEYFSETQRNKGNFPGRFSGRQFSNSRSEMNVSTLELGDSALYLCTSSLWGAGTEAFFGQGTRLTVV.